This TCR beta chain emerged from a study of CD8 T cells in Susac syndrome. Random hexamers primed reverse transcription of about 0.45 to 1 ug RNA. TCRdb itself ran the immunoSEQ multiplex PCR reads through MiXCR, one entry per CDR3 protein. The sample shows 210,000 or so distinct CDR3 sequences, roughly nine tenths of them seen only once. Negative isolation was used for CD8+ and CD4+ T cells, and FACS enrichment was applied to TEMRA cells. Sequencing was performed on CD8+ T cells from PBMCs. The receptor was isolated from a human donor with multiple sclerosis.

In nucleotides, the CDR3 is TGTGCTATTCGCGGGGTTCAGACCCAGTACTTC. Residues: CAIRGVQTQYF. J is TRBJ2-5 and V is TRBV11-2; perhaps TRBD2 as D (6 bases). The CDR3 loop spans 11 amino acids. Germline CDR1 and CDR2: SGHAT and FQNNGV.